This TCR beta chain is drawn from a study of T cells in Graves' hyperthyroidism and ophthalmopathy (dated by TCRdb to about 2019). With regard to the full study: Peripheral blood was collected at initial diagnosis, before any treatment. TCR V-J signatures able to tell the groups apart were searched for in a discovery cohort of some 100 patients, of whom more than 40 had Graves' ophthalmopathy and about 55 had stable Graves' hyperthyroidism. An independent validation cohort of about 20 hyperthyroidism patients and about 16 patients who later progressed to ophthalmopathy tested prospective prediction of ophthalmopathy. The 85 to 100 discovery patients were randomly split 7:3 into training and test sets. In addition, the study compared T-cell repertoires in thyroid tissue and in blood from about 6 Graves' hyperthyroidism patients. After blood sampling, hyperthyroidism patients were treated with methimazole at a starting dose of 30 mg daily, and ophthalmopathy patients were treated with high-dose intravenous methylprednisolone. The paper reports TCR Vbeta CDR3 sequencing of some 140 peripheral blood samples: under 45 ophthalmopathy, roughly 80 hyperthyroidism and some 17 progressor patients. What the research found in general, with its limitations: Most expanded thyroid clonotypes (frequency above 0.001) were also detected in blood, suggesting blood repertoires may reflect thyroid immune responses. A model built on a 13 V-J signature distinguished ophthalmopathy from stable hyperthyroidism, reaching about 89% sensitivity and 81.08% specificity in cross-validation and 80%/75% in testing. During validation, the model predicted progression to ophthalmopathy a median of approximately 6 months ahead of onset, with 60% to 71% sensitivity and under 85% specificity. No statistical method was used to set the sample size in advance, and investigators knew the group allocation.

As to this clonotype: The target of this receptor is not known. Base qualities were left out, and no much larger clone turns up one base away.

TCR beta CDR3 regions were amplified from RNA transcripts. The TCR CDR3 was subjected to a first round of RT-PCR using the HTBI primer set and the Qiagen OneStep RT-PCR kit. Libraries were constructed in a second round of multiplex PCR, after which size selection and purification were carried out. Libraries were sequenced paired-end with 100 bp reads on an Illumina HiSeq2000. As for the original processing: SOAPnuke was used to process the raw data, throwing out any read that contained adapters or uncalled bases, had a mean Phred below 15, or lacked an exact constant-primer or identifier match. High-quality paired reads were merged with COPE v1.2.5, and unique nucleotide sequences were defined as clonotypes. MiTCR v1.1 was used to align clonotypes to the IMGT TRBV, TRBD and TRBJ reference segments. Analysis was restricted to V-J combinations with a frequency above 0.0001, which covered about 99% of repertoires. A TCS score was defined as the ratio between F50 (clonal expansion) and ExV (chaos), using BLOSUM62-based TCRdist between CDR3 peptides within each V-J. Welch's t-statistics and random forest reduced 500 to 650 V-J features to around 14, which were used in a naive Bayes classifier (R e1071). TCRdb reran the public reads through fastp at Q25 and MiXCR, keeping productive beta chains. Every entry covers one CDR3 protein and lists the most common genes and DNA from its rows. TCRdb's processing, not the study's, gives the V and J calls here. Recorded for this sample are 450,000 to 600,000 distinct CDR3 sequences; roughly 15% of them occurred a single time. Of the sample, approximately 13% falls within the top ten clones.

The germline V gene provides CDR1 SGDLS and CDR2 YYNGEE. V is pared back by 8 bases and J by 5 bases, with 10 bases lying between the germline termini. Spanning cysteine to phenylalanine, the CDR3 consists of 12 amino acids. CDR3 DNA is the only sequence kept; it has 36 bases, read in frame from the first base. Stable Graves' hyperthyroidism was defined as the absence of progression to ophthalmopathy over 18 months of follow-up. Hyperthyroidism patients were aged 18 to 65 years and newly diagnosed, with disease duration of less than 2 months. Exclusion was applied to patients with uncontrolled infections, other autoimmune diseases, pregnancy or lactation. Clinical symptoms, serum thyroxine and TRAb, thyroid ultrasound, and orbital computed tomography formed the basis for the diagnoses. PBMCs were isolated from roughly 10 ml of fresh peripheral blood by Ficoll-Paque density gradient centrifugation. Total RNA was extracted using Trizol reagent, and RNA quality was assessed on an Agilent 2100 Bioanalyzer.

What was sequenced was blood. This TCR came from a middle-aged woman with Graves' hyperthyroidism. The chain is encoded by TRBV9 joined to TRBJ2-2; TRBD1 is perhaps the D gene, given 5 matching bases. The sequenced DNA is TGTGCCAGTAGCAGGGCTACCGGGGAGCTGTTTTTT. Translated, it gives CASSRATGELFF. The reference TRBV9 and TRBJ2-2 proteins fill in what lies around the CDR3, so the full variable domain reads DSGVTQTPKHLITATGQRVTLRCSPRSGDLSVYWYQQSLDQGLQFLIQYYNGEERAKGNILERFSAQQFPDLHSELNLSSLELGDSALYFCASSRATGELFFGEGSRLTVL.